These 29 T cell receptor beta chains came from one sample sequenced in a study of response to subunit inactivated influenza vaccine. TCRdb re-called the RT-PCR reads through MiXCR, storing one row per CDR3 protein. The table lists 650,000 to 800,000 distinct CDR3 sequences, 11% to 15% of them singletons. Sequencing used PBMCs from blood, obtained 14 days before vaccination. Receptors were obtained from a man over 45 who received an inactivated influenza vaccine.

The table lists this clonotype with a few counts. The CDR3 protein is CASIGETYEQYF. The DNA of the CDR3 is TGTGCCAGCATCGGCGAGACCTACGAGCAGTACTTC. The J gene is TRBJ2-7, the V gene TRBV6-2 or TRBV6-3; D gene ambiguous. The V end lost 7 bases, the J end lost 2 bases, and 9 bases lay between the germline ends. The CDR3 runs 12 residues. Germline assignment: CDR1 MNHEY and CDR2 SVGEGT.

This clonotype showed up just a few times. The chain's CDR3 is CASSQGTALLVEQYF. CDR3 DNA: TGTGCCAGCAGTCAAGGGACAGCCCTCCTAGTAGAGCAGTACTTC. V usage is TRBV28 and J usage is TRBJ2-7, with 7 bases identical to TRBD1. Germline lookup yields CDR1 MDHEN and CDR2 SYDVKM. With 5 bases clipped from V and 7 bases from J, the junction kept 14 bases outside the gene matches. The CDR3 sequence is 15 residues long.

This clonotype was detected a few times. V is TRBV20-1 and J is TRBJ2-3; 8 bases match TRBD2. Germline lookup yields CDR1 DFQATT and CDR2 SNEGSKA (reference sequence). V was pared by 5 bases and J by 5 bases, with 12 bases of the junction left unmatched. The CDR3 is 15 residues long. Here the CDR3 reads CSAGQSGTRGDTQYF. The CDR3 DNA sequence: TGCAGTGCTGGACAAAGCGGGACTAGGGGAGATACGCAGTATTTT.

CDR3 loop: CASGPAGGNTEAFF. DNA for the CDR3: TGCGCCAGCGGTCCCGCCGGGGGGAACACTGAAGCTTTCTTT. The J gene is TRBJ1-1, the V gene TRBV5-1; maybe TRBD1 (5 bases). Trimming stripped 7 bases from V and 1 base from J, with 14 bases between. Germline loops: CDR1 SGHRS, CDR2 YFSETQ. This CDR3 has 14 amino acids.

The table lists this clonotype with many counts. As DNA, the CDR3 is TGCGCCAGCAGCCAAAGAGGGTTTTTCACAGATACGCAGTATTTT. The encoded protein is CASSQRGFFTDTQYF. The chain links TRBV5-1 to TRBJ2-3, with a tentative D call TRBD2 (5 bases). CDR3 length: 15 amino acids. The germline CDR1 and CDR2 sequences are SGHRS and YFSETQ. V was cut by 4 bases and J by 2 bases, with 14 bases left in between.

The sample holds a few counts of this clonotype. V is TRBV12-3 or TRBV12-4 and J is TRBJ2-5, with no clear D. Trimming took 3 bases from V and 5 from J, leaving 13 bases between them. This CDR3 has 14 amino acids. The DNA of the CDR3 is TGTGCCAGCAGTTTCTCCTTCTACGGGGAGACCCAGTACTTC. Its protein product is CASSFSFYGETQYF.

The chain combines TRBV2 with TRBJ1-5; 9 nucleotides match TRBD1. Unmatched junction bases numbered 3, after V lost 4 bases and J lost 2 bases. This CDR3 comprises 15 residues. CDR1 SNHLY and CDR2 FYNNEI come from the germline V gene. The DNA of the CDR3 is TGTGCCAGCAGTGGGGACAGGGTTGGCAATCAGCCCCAGCATTTT. Its protein is CASSGDRVGNQPQHF.

This clonotype was observed many times. V and J are TRBV12-3 or TRBV12-4 and TRBJ2-1, with D possibly TRBD1 on 6 matching bases. V gave up 7 bases and J gave up 0 bases, with 13 bases separating them. This CDR3 has 15 amino acids. Here the CDR3 reads CASIRGGSSYNEQFF. The CDR3 coding sequence is TGTGCCAGCATAAGAGGGGGTAGCTCCTACAATGAGCAGTTCTTC.

This clonotype was found many times. This chain links TRBV5-1 with TRBJ2-3, with D unclear. V was shortened by 0 bases and J by 4 bases, with 9 bases between the two germline ends. The CDR3 consists of 14 residues. Germline V gene sequence: CDR1 SGHRS, CDR2 YFSETQ. The CDR3 bases are TGCGCCAGCAGCTTGGCCTCACGTTCAGATACGCAGTATTTT. Translation gives CASSLASRSDTQYF.

This rearrangement joins TRBV20-1 to TRBJ2-7; D might be TRBD1 or TRBD2, each matching 5 bases. CDR3 size: 14 residues. Trimming shortened V by 3 bases and J by 3 bases, and 15 bases separated the two germline ends. CDR1 is DFQATT and CDR2 is SNEGSKA in the germline V gene (reference sequence). CDR3 DNA: TGCAGTGCTAGGTTTGAATTGGGGGTCTACGAGCAGTACTTC. The encoded protein is CSARFELGVYEQYF.

CDR3 in amino acids: CASSGTGPDTDTQYF. The DNA for the CDR3 is TGTGCCAGCAGTGGGACGGGACCAGACACAGATACGCAGTATTTT. The chain has TRBV6-1 and TRBJ2-3; D may match TRBD1 or TRBD2 (5 bases each). The CDR3 has 15 residues. The V end was cut by 4 bases, the J end by 2 bases, with 13 bases between. From germline, CDR1 is MNHNS and CDR2 SASEGT.

The chain couples TRBV11-3 to TRBJ2-3, with 7 bases identical to TRBD2. Trimming removed 0 bases from V and 10 bases from J; junction bases left unmatched: 4. This CDR3 region has 13 residues. Germline V gives CDR1 SGHNT, CDR2 YENEEA. CDR3 amino acids: CASSLETSTAQYF. As DNA, the CDR3 is TGTGCCAGCAGCTTAGAGACTAGCACGGCGCAGTATTTT.

This clonotype was counted between two and nine times. The chain links TRBV4-1 to TRBJ1-1; the match to TRBD1 covers 7 bases. Germline CDR1 reads MGHRA; CDR2 reads YSYEKL. This CDR3 comprises 16 residues. The V segment lost 0 bases and the J segment 2 bases; nucleotides outside the gene matches: 6. This CDR3 reads CASSQEPRQGNTEAFF. The DNA for the CDR3 is TGCGCCAGCAGCCAAGAACCTCGACAGGGAAACACTGAAGCTTTCTTT.

The table lists this clonotype with a few counts. The CDR3 DNA follows: TGCAGTGCTAGTAGGGGATCCCTCAATGAGCAGTTCTTC. Residues: CSASRGSLNEQFF. The chain combines TRBV20-1 with TRBJ2-1; TRBD1 is a possible D gene (5 bases). Trimming took 3 bases from V and 6 from J, leaving 12 bases between them. Germline-derived CDR1 and CDR2 are DFQATT and SNEGSKA (reference sequence). The CDR3 is 13 residues long.

This clonotype was counted between two and nine times. The chain couples TRBV12-3 or TRBV12-4 to TRBJ1-5, with 7 bases identical to TRBD1. V was clipped by 6 bases and J by 7 bases; unmatched bases: 6. The length of the CDR3 is 13 residues. For the CDR3, the DNA is TGTGCCAGCAGGAGACAGGGAATACAGCCCCAGCATTTT. It yields the protein CASRRQGIQPQHF.

This clonotype was detected only a few times. V usage is TRBV5-1 and J usage is TRBJ2-1, with a weak D call TRBD1 (7 bases). Germline-derived CDR1 and CDR2 are SGHRS and YFSETQ. The CDR3 is made up of 16 amino acids. Trimming removed 0 bases from V and 7 bases from J, with 17 bases in between. The CDR3 is CASSLGPYRGGNEQFF. The DNA for the CDR3 is TGCGCCAGCAGCTTGGGACCCTACAGGGGAGGTAATGAGCAGTTCTTC.

The chain joins TRBV7-9 to TRBJ1-5; 9 positions agree with TRBD1. This CDR3 is built from 16 residues. The trim removed 5 bases at V and 4 bases at J, leaving 9 bases unmatched. Germline V gene lookup returns CDR1 SEHNR and CDR2 FQNEAQ (reference sequence). The CDR3 is CASSRDLGTGNQPQHF. CDR3 bases: TGTGCCAGCAGCAGAGACCTCGGGACAGGGAATCAGCCCCAGCATTTT.

The J gene is TRBJ2-7, the V gene TRBV11-2; 16 bases line up with TRBD2. Germline loops: CDR1 SGHAT, CDR2 FQNNGV. The CDR3 loop spans 18 amino acids. V shed 5 bases and J 0 bases; nucleotides not matched to a gene: 7. In DNA form, the CDR3 reads TGTGCCAGCAGCCTGGGACTAGCGGGAGGGCGGAGCTCCTACGAGCAGTACTTC. Translating gives CASSLGLAGGRSSYEQYF.

The chain links TRBV6-1 to TRBJ2-3, with D perhaps TRBD1 (5 bases). V was shortened by 2 bases and J by 11 bases, with 17 bases between the two germline ends. Germline values: CDR1 MNHNS, CDR2 SASEGT. This CDR3 comprises 14 residues. The CDR3: CASSEIRVGVKQYF. The CDR3 bases are TGTGCCAGCAGTGAAATAAGGGTAGGGGTTAAGCAGTATTTT.

This clonotype was picked up a small number of times. The chain carries TRBV14 and TRBJ2-7; 7 bases agree with TRBD1. The J segment lost 3 bases and the V segment lost 4 bases, leaving 3 bases of the junction unmatched. This CDR3 contains 13 residues. Germline V CDR1 and CDR2: SGHDN, FVKESK. The CDR3 sequence is CASSRQGFYEQYF. In DNA, the CDR3 is TGTGCCAGCAGCCGACAGGGATTCTACGAGCAGTACTTC.

The V call is TRBV7-2, the J call TRBJ2-3; D possibly corresponds to TRBD2 (5 bases). The V gene's germline CDR1 is SGHTA and CDR2 FQGNSA. The CDR3 loop spans 15 amino acids. Deletions cut 7 bases from V and 1 base from J, with 15 bases between. As DNA, the CDR3 is TGTGCCAGCAACGACGGAGGATCCCGCACAGATACGCAGTATTTT. This codes for CASNDGGSRTDTQYF.

This clonotype was seen a handful of times. The chain couples TRBV18 to TRBJ2-1; D remains ambiguous. The germline V gene encodes CDR1 KGHSH and CDR2 LQKENI. Trimming removed 0 bases at V and 9 bases at J, with 9 bases between. The CDR3 has 13 residues. The CDR3 spells CASSPPPVGEQFF. The CDR3 region has the DNA TGTGCCAGCTCACCACCACCCGTGGGTGAGCAGTTCTTC. Supplemented by reference TRBV18 and TRBJ2-1, the full variable domain reads NAGVMQNPRHLVRRRGQEARLRCSPMKGHSHVYWYRQLPEEGLKFMVYLQKENIIDESGMPKERFSAEFPKEGPSILRIQQVVRGDSAAYFCASSPPPVGEQFFGPGTRLTVL.

This clonotype has a handful of counts. The rearrangement joins TRBV4-3 to TRBJ1-1, with a weak D call TRBD1 (5 bases). Looked up from germline, CDR1 is LGHNA and CDR2 is YSLEER. Trimming shortened V by 1 base and J by 3 bases, and 15 bases separated the two germline ends. This CDR3 region has 16 residues. The CDR3 coding sequence is TGCGCCAGCAGCCAAGTGGGGGATCCCGGCGACACTGAAGCTTTCTTT. It is translated as CASSQVGDPGDTEAFF.

This clonotype occurred many times. The rearrangement uses TRBV7-2 and TRBJ2-1; the match to TRBD2 covers 10 bases. V lost 3 bases to trimming and J lost 3 bases; unmatched junction nucleotides: 8. Germline V lookup: CDR1 SGHTA, CDR2 FQGNSA. The CDR3 contains 17 residues. The CDR3: CASSFRRTSGVYNEQFF. The CDR3 DNA reads TGTGCCAGCAGCTTTCGCAGGACTAGCGGCGTCTACAATGAGCAGTTCTTC.

This rearrangement joins TRBV7-3 to TRBJ2-2; no clear D gene. The V end was cut by 5 bases, the J end by 7 bases, with 11 bases between. The CDR3 has 13 residues. CDR1 is SGHTA and CDR2 is FQGTGA in the germline V gene. The CDR3 DNA reads as TGTGCCAGCAGCCCGCGCGTTGGCGGGGAGCTGTTTTTT. It specifies CASSPRVGGELFF.

This clonotype has a handful of counts. At one of its ends the junction is not consistent with the germline gene, which may arise from a read error. V usage is TRBV20-1 and J usage is TRBJ1-4, with TRBD1 identical over 7 bases. Germline assignment: CDR1 DFQATT and CDR2 SNEGSKA (reference sequence). The CDR3 loop spans 14 amino acids. The CDR3 protein is CSARGGQANEKLFF. The CDR3, as DNA: TGCAGTGCTAGAGGTGGACAGGCTAACGAAAAACTGTTTTTT.

A few counts support this clonotype. V gene TRBV7-9 combines with J gene TRBJ2-2; D unclear. CDR1 SEHNR and CDR2 FQNEAQ come from the germline V gene (reference sequence). Trimming cost V 2 bases and J 5 bases, with 12 bases left between them. CDR3 length equals 15 residues. CDR3 coding DNA: TGTGCCAGCAGCTTACGCGTGTCAGAGACCGGGGAGCTGTTTTTT. This sequence encodes CASSLRVSETGELFF.

This clonotype showed up many times. The chain uses TRBV20-1 and TRBJ2-2, with D uncertain. V lost 0 bases, J lost 5 bases, and 10 bases lay in between. Germline CDR1 DFQATT, CDR2 SNEGSKA (reference sequence). CDR3 length: 14 amino acids. The DNA of the CDR3 is TGCAGTGCTAGAGATCTCCGCCTAACCGGGGAGCTGTTTTTT. Translation: CSARDLRLTGELFF.

This clonotype was counted many times. The chain joins TRBV11-2 to TRBJ2-5, with a possible D match to TRBD1 (6 bases). The CDR3 runs 15 residues. V lost 3 bases to trimming and J lost 2 bases, with 13 bases between them. From germline, CDR1 is SGHAT and CDR2 FQNNGV. This CDR3 is CASSFGTHSQETQYF. The DNA of the CDR3 is TGTGCCAGCAGCTTTGGGACACACTCACAAGAGACCCAGTACTTC.